This T cell receptor beta chain was recovered during a study of shared clonotypes between healthy human individuals. This CDR3 comprises 17 residues. In germline, CDR1 is SGHNT, CDR2 YYREEE (reference sequence). Trimming cost V 4 bases and J 8 bases; bases outside gene matches: 12. Using immunoSEQ multiplex PCR, the repertoire was profiled, and TCRdb retains in-frame clones only, with some absent. The sample has a few million clones; less than 95% are singletons. The V and J genes are TRBV5-4 and TRBJ2-4; 13 bases fit TRBD2. This clonotype was obtained from a man younger than 35 in good health. Some clones in this sample may be carry-over from other donors' samples. Sequencing used naive CD4+ T cells from PBMCs. Specified subset: CD45RA+ positively selected. The CDR3 nucleotides read TGTGCCAGCAGCACCGGACTAGCGGGAGTTACTGGGGACATTCAGTACTTC. This translates into CASSTGLAGVTGDIQYF.